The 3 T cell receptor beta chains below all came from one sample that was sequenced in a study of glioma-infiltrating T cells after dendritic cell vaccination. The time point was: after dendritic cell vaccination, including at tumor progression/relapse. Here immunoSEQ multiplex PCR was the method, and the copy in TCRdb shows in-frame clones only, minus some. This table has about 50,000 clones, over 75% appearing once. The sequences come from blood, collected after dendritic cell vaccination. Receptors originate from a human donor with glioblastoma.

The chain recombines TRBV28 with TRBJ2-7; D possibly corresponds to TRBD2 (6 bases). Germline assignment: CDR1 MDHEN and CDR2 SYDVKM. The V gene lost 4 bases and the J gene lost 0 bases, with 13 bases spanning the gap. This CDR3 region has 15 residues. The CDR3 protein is CASSSGGADSYEQYF. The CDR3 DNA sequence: TGTGCCAGCAGTTCAGGAGGGGCAGACTCCTACGAGCAGTACTTC.

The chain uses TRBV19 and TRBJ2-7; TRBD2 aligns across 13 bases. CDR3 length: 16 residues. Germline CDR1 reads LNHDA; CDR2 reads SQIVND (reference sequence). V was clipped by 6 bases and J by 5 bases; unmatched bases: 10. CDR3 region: CASSRPGLAGDNEQYF. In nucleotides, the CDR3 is TGTGCCAGTAGCCGCCCAGGACTAGCGGGAGATAACGAGCAGTACTTC.

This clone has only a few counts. CDR3 coding DNA: TGTGCCAGTAGTATTCGGGCAGGGGATGGGTACGAGCAGTACTTC. It codes for CASSIRAGDGYEQYF. The chain is built from TRBV19 and TRBJ2-7; D might be TRBD1 (6 bases). Looked up from germline, CDR1 is LNHDA and CDR2 is SQIVND (reference sequence). The CDR3 loop spans 15 amino acids. V lost 3 bases and J lost 4, with 16 bases in between. The variable domain in full, completed from reference TRBV19 and TRBJ2-7, reads DGGITQSPKYLFRKEGQNVTLSCEQNLNHDAMYWYRQDPGQGLRLIYYSQIVNDFQKGDIAEGYSVSREKKESFPLTVTSAQKNPTAFYLCASSIRAGDGYEQYFGPGTRLTVT.